This T cell receptor (beta chain) emerged from a study of blood T cells in healthy people across ages. Through a sample-barcoded 5' primer and a J-beta primer mix, a second PCR was run for roughly 6 to 11 cycles. A minimum of 3 million CDR3-containing paired-end reads was obtained for each sample. TCRdb processed the 5' RACE reads anew with MiXCR; each CDR3 protein has one entry. The sample carries 1.5 million to 2 million distinct CDR3 sequences, around half recorded once. Trimming shortened V by 5 bases and J by 0 bases, and 10 bases separated the two germline ends. Germline CDR1 and CDR2: DFQATT and SNEGSKA (reference sequence). The CDR3 length is 14 residues.

J is TRBJ1-4 and V is TRBV20-1; possible D gene TRBD1, 5 bases. Sequenced input: blood. This clonotype was obtained from a woman aged 40 to 55 in good health. The CDR3 spells CSASETATNEKLFF. CDR3 sequence (DNA): TGCAGTGCTTCGGAGACAGCAACTAATGAAAAACTGTTTTTT.